Below, one TCR beta chain is given with its context. The data derive from a study of cytomegalovirus exposure and HLA in healthy donors. The germline gives CDR1 MNHNS, CDR2 SASEGT. Trimming removed 5 bases from V and 5 bases from J, with 15 bases in between. The CDR3 extends over 15 amino acids. With 60 Vbeta and 13 Jbeta primers, the PCR was carried out. Profiling relied on immunoSEQ multiplex PCR, and the TCRdb table lists in-frame clones only, not all of them. The table has about 120,000 clones, about 70% seen once; the top ten hold more than 2%. This chain connects TRBV6-1 to TRBJ1-4; D unresolved. The specimen was PBMCs. This sequence originates from a human donor in good health. The CDR3 nucleotides are TGTGCCAGCAGTAAGGAGGTTGGGCGGAATGAAAAACTGTTTTTT. Encoded protein: CASSKEVGRNEKLFF.